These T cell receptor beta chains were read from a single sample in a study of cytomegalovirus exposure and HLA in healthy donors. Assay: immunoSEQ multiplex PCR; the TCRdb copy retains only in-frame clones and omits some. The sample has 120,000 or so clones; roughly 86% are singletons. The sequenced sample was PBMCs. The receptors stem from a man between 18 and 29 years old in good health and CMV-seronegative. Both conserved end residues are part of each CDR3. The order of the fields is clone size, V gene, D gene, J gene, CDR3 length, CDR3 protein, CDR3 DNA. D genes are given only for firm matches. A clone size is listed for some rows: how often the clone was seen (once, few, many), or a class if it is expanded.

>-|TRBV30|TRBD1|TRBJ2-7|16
CAWSATGTGGSYEQYF
TGTGCCTGGAGTGCAACCGGGACAGGGGGCTCCTACGAGCAGTACTTC
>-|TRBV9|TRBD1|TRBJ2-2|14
CASSVGTATGELFF
TGTGCCAGCAGCGTCGGGACAGCTACCGGGGAGCTGTTTTTT
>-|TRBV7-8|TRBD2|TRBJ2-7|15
CASSIQTSGIGEQYF
TGTGCCAGCAGCATCCAGACTAGCGGGATAGGGGAGCAGTACTTC
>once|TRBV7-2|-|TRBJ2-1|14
CASSTPGAYNEQFF
TGTGCCAGCAGCACGCCGGGGGCCTACAATGAGCAGTTCTTC
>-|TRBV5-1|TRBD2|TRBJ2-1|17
CASSLAIGGGAINEQFF
TGCGCCAGCAGCTTGGCCATCGGCGGGGGGGCGATAAATGAGCAGTTCTTC
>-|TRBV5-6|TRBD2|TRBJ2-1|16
CASSFRSGSSYNEQFF
TGTGCCAGCAGCTTCCGTAGCGGGAGCTCCTACAATGAGCAGTTCTTC
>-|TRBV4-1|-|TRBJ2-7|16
CASSQGGGPGAYEQYF
TGCGCCAGCAGCCAAGGGGGGGGCCCCGGGGCCTACGAGCAGTACTTC
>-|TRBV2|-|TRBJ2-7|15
CASKLVGQGSYEQYF
TGTGCCAGCAAGCTGGTTGGGCAGGGATCCTACGAGCAGTACTTC
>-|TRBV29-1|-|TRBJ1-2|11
CSGQEDYGYTF
TGCAGCGGGCAGGAGGACTATGGCTACACCTTC
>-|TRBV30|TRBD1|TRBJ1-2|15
CAWSVAGGAIFGYTF
TGTGCCTGGAGTGTCGCAGGGGGCGCGATTTTTGGCTACACCTTC
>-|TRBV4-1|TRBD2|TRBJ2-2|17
CASSYPWGRENTGELFF
TGCGCCAGCAGCTACCCATGGGGGAGGGAGAACACCGGGGAGCTGTTTTTT
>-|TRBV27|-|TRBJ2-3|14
CASCKGRVTDTQYF
TGTGCCAGTTGTAAAGGGCGGGTCACAGATACGCAGTATTTT
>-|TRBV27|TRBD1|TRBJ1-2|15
CASGDRGPALFGYTF
TGTGCCAGCGGTGACAGGGGCCCAGCTCTGTTCGGCTACACCTTC
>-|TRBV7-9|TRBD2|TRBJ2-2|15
CASRPGLEKPGELFF
TGTGCCAGCAGACCGGGACTAGAGAAACCCGGGGAGCTGTTTTTT
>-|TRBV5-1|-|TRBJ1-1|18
CASSLRAGGKGVVTEAFF
TGCGCCAGCAGCTTGCGGGCGGGGGGCAAAGGGGTGGTCACTGAAGCTTTCTTT
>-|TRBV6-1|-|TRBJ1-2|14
CASSSTGGAYGYTF
TGTGCCAGCAGCTCCACAGGAGGGGCCTATGGCTACACCTTC
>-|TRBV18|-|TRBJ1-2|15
CASSPKDSQYYGYTF
TGTGCCAGCTCACCAAAGGACAGCCAATACTATGGCTACACCTTC
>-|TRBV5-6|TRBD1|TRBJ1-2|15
CASSGPGGPSYGYTF
TGTGCCAGCAGCGGCCCAGGGGGGCCGAGCTATGGCTACACCTTC
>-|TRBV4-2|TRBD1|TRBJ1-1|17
CASSQGTGGPRDTEAFF
TGTGCCAGCAGCCAAGGGACAGGGGGGCCGCGAGACACTGAAGCTTTCTTT
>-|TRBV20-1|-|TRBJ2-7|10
CSARPYEQYF
TGCAGTGCTAGACCTTACGAGCAGTACTTC
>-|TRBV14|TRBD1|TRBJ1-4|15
CASSRRTGGVEKLFF
TGTGCCAGCAGCCGCAGGACAGGGGGTGTTGAAAAACTGTTTTTT
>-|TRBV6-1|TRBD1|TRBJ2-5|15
CASSGQGGLMETQYF
TGTGCCAGCAGTGGACAGGGGGGGCTTATGGAGACCCAGTACTTC
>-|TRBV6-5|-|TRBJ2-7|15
CASSYGGGAVWEQYF
TGTGCCAGCAGTTACGGAGGGGGCGCAGTTTGGGAGCAGTACTTC
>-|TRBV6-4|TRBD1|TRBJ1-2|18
CASSERPNRGTVNYGYTF
TGTGCCAGCAGTGAGAGACCCAATCGCGGGACAGTTAACTATGGCTACACCTTC
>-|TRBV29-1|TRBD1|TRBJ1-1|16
CSVVSLGQGVSTEAFF
TGCAGCGTTGTGTCCTTGGGACAGGGGGTCTCAACTGAAGCTTTCTTT
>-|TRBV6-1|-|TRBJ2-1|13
CASTSDGSYEQFF
TGTGCCAGCACCTCCGACGGGAGCTATGAGCAGTTCTTC
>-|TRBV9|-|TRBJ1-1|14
CASSPSGGETEAFF
TGTGCCAGCAGCCCGTCGGGGGGGGAAACTGAAGCTTTCTTT
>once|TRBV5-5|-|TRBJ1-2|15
CASSSGQRPNYGYTF
TGTGCCAGCAGCTCCGGACAGCGACCTAACTATGGCTACACCTTC
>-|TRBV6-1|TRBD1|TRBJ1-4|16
CASSDRDSAFNEKLFF
TGTGCCAGCAGTGACCGGGACAGCGCCTTTAATGAAAAACTGTTTTTT
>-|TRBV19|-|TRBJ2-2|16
CASSIKSSGSTGELFF
TGTGCCAGTAGTATCAAGTCATCAGGTTCCACCGGGGAGCTGTTTTTT
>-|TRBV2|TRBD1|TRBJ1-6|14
CASSQGASQRPLHF
TGTGCCAGCAGCCAGGGGGCCTCCCAAAGGCCCCTCCACTTT
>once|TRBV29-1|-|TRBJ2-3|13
CSVTRGRADTQYF
TGCAGCGTTACGCGGGGCCGGGCGGATACGCAGTATTTT
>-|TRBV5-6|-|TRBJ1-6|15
CASSLVRTPSSPLHF
TGTGCCAGCAGCTTGGTTCGTACACCCAGTTCACCCCTCCACTTT
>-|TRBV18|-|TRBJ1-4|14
CATLDVEAGEKLFF
TGTGCCACCCTAGACGTGGAGGCGGGAGAAAAACTGTTTTTT
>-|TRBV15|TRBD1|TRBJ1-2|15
CATSSETGELDGYTF
TGTGCCACCAGCAGCGAGACAGGGGAACTTGACGGCTACACCTTC
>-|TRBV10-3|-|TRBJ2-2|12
CAISDTGRELFF
TGTGCCATCAGTGATACAGGACGGGAGCTGTTTTTT
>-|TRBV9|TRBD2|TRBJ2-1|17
CASSVPTSEEGEDEQFF
TGTGCCAGCAGCGTCCCGACTAGCGAGGAGGGGGAGGATGAGCAGTTCTTC
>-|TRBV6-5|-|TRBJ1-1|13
CASSYSGGTEAFF
TGTGCCAGCAGTTACTCAGGGGGCACTGAAGCTTTCTTT
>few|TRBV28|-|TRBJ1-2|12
CASSLSGYGYTF
TGTGCCAGCAGTTTGTCGGGATATGGCTACACCTTC
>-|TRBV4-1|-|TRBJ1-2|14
CASSQPDSAYGYTF
TGCGCCAGCAGCCAGCCGGACAGCGCCTATGGCTACACCTTC
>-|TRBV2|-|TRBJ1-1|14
CASRAGPTNTEAFF
TGTGCCAGCAGGGCGGGACCGACGAACACTGAAGCTTTCTTT
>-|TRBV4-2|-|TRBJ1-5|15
CASSQDSSGIQPQHF
TGTGCCAGCAGCCAAGATTCGTCGGGGATTCAGCCCCAGCATTTT
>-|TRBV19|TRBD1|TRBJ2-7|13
CAVGTGAPGEQYF
TGTGCCGTGGGGACAGGGGCCCCGGGAGAGCAGTACTTC
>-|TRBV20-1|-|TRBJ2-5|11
CSASPLGAQYF
TGCAGTGCCTCTCCCCTAGGCGCCCAGTACTTC
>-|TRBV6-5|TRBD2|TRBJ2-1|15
CASSRTSGENNEQFF
TGTGCCAGCAGTCGGACTAGCGGGGAGAACAATGAGCAGTTCTTC
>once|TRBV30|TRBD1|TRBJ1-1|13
CAWSPTGDTEAFF
TGTGCCTGGAGTCCAACAGGGGACACTGAAGCTTTCTTT
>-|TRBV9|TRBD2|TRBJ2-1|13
CASMREGHNEQFF
TGTGCCAGCATGCGGGAGGGTCACAATGAGCAGTTCTTC
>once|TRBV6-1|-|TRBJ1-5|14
CASSALGGNQPQHF
TGTGCCAGCAGCGCCCTAGGGGGCAATCAGCCCCAGCATTTT
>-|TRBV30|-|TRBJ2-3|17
CAWRESPGLRITDTQYF
TGTGCCTGGAGGGAAAGTCCGGGACTCAGAATCACAGATACGCAGTATTTT
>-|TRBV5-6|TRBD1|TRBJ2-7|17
CASSPTPGTGVLYEQYF
TGTGCCAGCAGTCCTACCCCCGGGACAGGGGTTTTGTACGAGCAGTACTTC
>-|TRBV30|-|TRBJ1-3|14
CAWRGLDARDTIYF
TGTGCCTGGAGGGGCCTGGACGCCAGGGACACCATATATTTT
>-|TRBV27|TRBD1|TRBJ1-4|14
CASRLRGEGEKLFF
TGTGCCAGCAGACTCAGGGGGGAAGGTGAAAAACTGTTTTTT
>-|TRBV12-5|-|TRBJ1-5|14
CASAQDNSNQPQHF
TGTGCTAGTGCCCAAGACAATAGCAATCAGCCCCAGCATTTT
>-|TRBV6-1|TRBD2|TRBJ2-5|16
CASSEGLAEAAGTQYF
TGTGCCAGCAGTGAAGGCCTAGCGGAGGCTGCAGGGACCCAGTACTTC
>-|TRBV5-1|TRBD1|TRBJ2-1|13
CASSQQTGGEQFF
TGCGCCAGCAGCCAGCAAACAGGGGGTGAGCAGTTCTTC
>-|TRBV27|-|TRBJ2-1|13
CASSSGTSVEQFF
TGTGCCAGCAGTTCCGGGACTTCTGTGGAGCAGTTCTTC
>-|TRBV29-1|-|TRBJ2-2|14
CSVEIDMNTGELFF
TGCAGCGTCGAAATAGACATGAACACCGGGGAGCTGTTTTTT